This T cell receptor (beta chain) was sequenced in a study of cytomegalovirus exposure and HLA in healthy donors. About this clone itself: The antigen remains unidentified.

Germline values: CDR1 SGHNT, CDR2 YENEEA. CDR3 length: 13 amino acids. Trimming left V 3 bases short and J 1 base short, with 6 bases between. This PCR relied on a set of 60 Vbeta primers and 13 Jbeta primers. Only in-frame clones appear in the TCRdb table, and some are missing; sequencing was by immunoSEQ multiplex PCR. The repertoire consists of 93,000 or so clones, with 66% occurring once and the leading ten covering less than 3.5%. Findings and caveats of the study: Later analysis identified a missense DCLRE1C variant that was linked to TCR beta V- and J-gene trimming. A later analysis, which compared TCR beta chains of equal frequency, found the HLA-associated ones more clonally expanded. Across HLA loci, a later analysis found differing TCR association rates, with DRB1 most and HLA-C fewest.

The TCR originated in a woman between 50 and 59 years old in good health and CMV-seronegative. The source material was PBMCs. This chain links TRBV11-3 with TRBJ2-5; D is unclear. The CDR3 reads CASSLGSQETQYF. CDR3 DNA sequence: TGTGCCAGCAGCTTGGGCAGCCAAGAGACCCAGTACTTC. The whole variable domain, filled in from reference TRBV11-3 and TRBJ2-5, reads EAGVVQSPRYKIIEKKQPVAFWCNPISGHNTLYWYLQNLGQGPELLIRYENEEAVDDSQLPKDRFSAERLKGVDSTLKIQPAELGDSAVYLCASSLGSQETQYFGPGTRLLVL.